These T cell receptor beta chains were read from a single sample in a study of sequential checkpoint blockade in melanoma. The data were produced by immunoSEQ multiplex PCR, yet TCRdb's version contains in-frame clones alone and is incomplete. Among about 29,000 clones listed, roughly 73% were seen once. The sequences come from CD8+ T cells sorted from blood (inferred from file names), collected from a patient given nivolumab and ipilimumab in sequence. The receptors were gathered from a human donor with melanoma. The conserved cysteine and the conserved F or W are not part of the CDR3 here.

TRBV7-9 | ASSFGGRETQY
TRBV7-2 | ASSLAGQGAHEQY
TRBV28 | ASTGGLLNTEAF
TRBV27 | ASSPEGAYNEQF
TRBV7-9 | ASSPRLGRQETQY
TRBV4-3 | ASSLSRGRYEQY
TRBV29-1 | SVESPTGTLNTEAF
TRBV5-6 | ASSRGQGGQPQH
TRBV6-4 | ASSVQAGGNTEAF
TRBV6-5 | ASSYSPGAETQY
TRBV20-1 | SASLYYEQY